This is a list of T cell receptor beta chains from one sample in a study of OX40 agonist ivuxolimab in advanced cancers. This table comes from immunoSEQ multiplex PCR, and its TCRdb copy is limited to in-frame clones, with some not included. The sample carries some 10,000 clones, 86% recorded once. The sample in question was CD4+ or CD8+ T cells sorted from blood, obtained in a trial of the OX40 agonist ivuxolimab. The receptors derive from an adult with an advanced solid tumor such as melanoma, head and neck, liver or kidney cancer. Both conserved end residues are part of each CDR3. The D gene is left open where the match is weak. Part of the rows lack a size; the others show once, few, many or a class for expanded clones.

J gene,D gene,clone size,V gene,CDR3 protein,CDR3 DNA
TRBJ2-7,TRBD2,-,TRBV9,CASSVALTSGGHEQYF,TGTGCCAGCAGCGTAGCTTTAACTAGCGGGGGCCACGAGCAGTACTTC
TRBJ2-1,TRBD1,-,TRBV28,CASTDRDRGPDEQFF,TGTGCCAGCACTGACCGGGACAGGGGGCCGGATGAGCAGTTCTTC
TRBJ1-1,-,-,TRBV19,CASSMGTRTNTEAFF,TGTGCCAGTAGTATGGGCACCAGGACGAACACTGAAGCTTTCTTT
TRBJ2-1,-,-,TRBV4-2,CASSQGASEQFF,TGTGCCAGCAGCCAAGGGGCGAGTGAGCAGTTCTTC
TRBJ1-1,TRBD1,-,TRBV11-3,CASSLAGTGSEAFF,TGTGCCAGCAGCTTAGCTGGGACAGGGAGTGAAGCTTTCTTT
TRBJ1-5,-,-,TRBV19,CASNLGSNQPQHF,TGTGCCAGTAACCTGGGTTCTAATCAACCCCAGCATTTT
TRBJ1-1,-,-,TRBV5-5,CASSYSGQGNTEAFF,TGTGCCAGCAGCTACTCGGGGCAGGGGAACACTGAAGCTTTCTTT
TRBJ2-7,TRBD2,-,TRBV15,CATSRDAAGGEQYF,TGTGCCACCAGCAGAGATGCGGCGGGGGGCGAGCAGTACTTC
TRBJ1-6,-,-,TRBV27,CASSLLQENSPLHF,TGTGCCAGCAGTTTGTTGCAGGAGAATTCACCCCTCCACTTT
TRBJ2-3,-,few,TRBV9,CASSVGGLATPTDTQYF,TGTGCCAGCAGCGTAGGGGGTCTAGCGACTCCCACAGATACGCAGTATTTT
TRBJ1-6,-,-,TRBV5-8,CASSWGLGTGVNSPLHF,TGTGCCAGCAGCTGGGGCCTCGGGACCGGGGTCAATTCACCCCTCCACTTT
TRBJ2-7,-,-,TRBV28,CASSSARSYEQYF,TGTGCCAGCAGTTCCGCCCGCTCCTACGAGCAGTACTTC
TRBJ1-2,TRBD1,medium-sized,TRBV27,CASRVLGQGADGYTF,TGTGCCAGCCGGGTCCTTGGACAGGGGGCTGATGGCTACACCTTC
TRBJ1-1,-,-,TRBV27,CSAGRTNTEAFF,TGTTCGGCGGGGCGGACGAACACTGAAGCTTTCTTT
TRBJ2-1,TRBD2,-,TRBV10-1,CASSTSGGPYNEQFF,TGCGCCAGCAGTACCAGCGGGGGCCCCTACAATGAGCAGTTCTTC